This T cell receptor (beta chain) was observed in a study of blood T cell repertoires in COVID-19. V was shortened by 1 base and J by 7 bases, with 17 bases between the two germline ends. CDR1 and CDR2 (germline): MNHNS, SASEGT. This CDR3 is 16 amino acids long. Clones were sequenced by immunoSEQ multiplex PCR, and TCRdb holds only the in-frame ones, with some missing. There are some 180,000 clones in the sample; about 85% occur only once, and around 8.4% lies in the top ten. Sequencing was done on a sample of peripheral blood. This chain uses TRBV6-1 with TRBJ2-1, with D possibly matching TRBD1 (6 bases). This clonotype was obtained from a woman of 80 years or more with COVID-19, enrolled during active disease. The CDR3 protein is CASSEGGRGGKNEQFF. In DNA, the CDR3 is TGTGCCAGCAGTGAAGGAGGCAGGGGTGGGAAAAATGAGCAGTTCTTC.